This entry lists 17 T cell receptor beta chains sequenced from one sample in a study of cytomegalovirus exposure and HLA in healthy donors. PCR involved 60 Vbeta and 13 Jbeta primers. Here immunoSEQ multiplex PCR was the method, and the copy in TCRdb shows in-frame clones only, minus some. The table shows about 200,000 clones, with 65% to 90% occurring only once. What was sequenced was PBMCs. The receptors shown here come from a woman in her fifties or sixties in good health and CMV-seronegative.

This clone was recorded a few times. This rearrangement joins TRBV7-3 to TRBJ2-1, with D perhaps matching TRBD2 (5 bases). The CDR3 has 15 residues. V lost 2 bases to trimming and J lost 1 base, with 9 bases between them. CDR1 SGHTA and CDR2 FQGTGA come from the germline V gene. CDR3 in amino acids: CASSLAGTSYNEQFF. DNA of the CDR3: TGTGCCAGCAGCTTAGCGGGTACTTCCTACAATGAGCAGTTCTTC.

The CDR3 DNA is TGTGCCAGCAACAGGATAGGCAATCAGCCCCAGCATTTT. This gives the protein CASNRIGNQPQHF. The rearrangement joins TRBV28 to TRBJ1-5, with D perhaps TRBD1 (5 bases). V was cut by 7 bases and J by 2 bases, with 9 bases left in between. Germline V gene lookup returns CDR1 MDHEN and CDR2 SYDVKM. This CDR3 has 13 residues. Full variable domain (rest looked up from reference TRBV28 and TRBJ1-5): DVKVTQSSRYLVKRTGEKVFLECVQDMDHENMFWYRQDPGLGLRLIYFSYDVKMKEKGDIPEGYSVSREKKERFSLILESASTNQTSMYLCASNRIGNQPQHFGDGTRLSIL.

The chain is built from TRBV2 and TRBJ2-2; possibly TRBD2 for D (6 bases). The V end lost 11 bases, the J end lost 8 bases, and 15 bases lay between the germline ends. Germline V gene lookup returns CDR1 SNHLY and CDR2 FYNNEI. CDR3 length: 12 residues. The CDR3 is CADGGPGGELFF. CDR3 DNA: TGTGCCGACGGGGGACCAGGGGGGGAGCTGTTTTTT.

The CDR3 protein is CASSLELAVVAQYF. The CDR3 DNA reads as TGTGCCAGCAGCTTAGAACTAGCGGTGGTGGCCCAGTACTTC. This sequence joins TRBV7-6 and TRBJ2-5, with 8 positions matching TRBD2. Germline CDR1 SGHVS, CDR2 FNYEAQ. The CDR3 contains 14 residues. J was trimmed by 9 bases and V by 1 base; bases with no gene match: 7.

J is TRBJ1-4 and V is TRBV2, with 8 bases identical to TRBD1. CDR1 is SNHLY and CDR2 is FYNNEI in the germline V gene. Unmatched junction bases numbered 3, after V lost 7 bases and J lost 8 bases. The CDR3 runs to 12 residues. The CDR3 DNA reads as TGTGCCAGCACAGGGGGCGGAGAAAAACTGTTTTTT. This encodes CASTGGGEKLFF.

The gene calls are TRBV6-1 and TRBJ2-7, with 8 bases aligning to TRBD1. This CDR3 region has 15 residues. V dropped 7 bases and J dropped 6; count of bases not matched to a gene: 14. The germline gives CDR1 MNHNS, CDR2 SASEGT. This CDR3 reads CASIEGPTGVGEQYF. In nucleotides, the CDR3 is TGTGCCAGCATAGAAGGCCCGACAGGGGTTGGCGAGCAGTACTTC.

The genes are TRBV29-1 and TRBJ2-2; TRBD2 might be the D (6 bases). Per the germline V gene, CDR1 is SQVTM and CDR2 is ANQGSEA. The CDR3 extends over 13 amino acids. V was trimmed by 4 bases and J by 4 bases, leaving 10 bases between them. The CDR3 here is CSVGLGGTGELFF. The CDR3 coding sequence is TGCAGCGTTGGATTGGGGGGCACCGGGGAGCTGTTTTTT.

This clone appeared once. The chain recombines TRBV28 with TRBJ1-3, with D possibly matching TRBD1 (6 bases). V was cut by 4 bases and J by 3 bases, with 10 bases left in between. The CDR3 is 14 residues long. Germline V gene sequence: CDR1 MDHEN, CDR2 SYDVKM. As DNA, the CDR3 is TGTGCCAGCAGTTCGACAGGTGATGGAAACACCATATATTTT. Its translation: CASSSTGDGNTIYF.

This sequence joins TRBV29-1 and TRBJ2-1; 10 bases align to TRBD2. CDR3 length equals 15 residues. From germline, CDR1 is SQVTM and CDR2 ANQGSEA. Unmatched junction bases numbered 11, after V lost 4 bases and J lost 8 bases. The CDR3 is CSVGIEREGRDEQFF. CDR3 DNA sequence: TGCAGCGTTGGGATTGAGCGGGAGGGCCGGGATGAGCAGTTCTTC.

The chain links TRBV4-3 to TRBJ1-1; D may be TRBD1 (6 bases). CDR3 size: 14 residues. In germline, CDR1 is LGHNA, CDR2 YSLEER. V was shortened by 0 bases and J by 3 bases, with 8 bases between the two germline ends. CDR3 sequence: CASSQDRTDTEAFF. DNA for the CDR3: TGCGCCAGCAGCCAAGATCGGACAGACACTGAAGCTTTCTTT.

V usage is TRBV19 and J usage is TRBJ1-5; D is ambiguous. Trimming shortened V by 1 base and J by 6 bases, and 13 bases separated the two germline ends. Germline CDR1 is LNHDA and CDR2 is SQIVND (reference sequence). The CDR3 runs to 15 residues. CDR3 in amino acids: CASSIGISGSQPQHF. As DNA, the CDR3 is TGTGCCAGTAGTATAGGAATCTCAGGTAGTCAGCCCCAGCATTTT.

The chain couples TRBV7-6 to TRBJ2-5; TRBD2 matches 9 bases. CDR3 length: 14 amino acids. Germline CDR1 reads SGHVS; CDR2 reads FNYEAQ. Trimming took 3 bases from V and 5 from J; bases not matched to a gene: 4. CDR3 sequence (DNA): TGTGCCAGCAGCTTTAGCGGGAGTGGGGAGACCCAGTACTTC. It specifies CASSFSGSGETQYF.

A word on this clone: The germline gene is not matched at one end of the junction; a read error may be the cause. DNA for the CDR3: TGTGCCAGCAGTTACTTTTCGGGTAGCGATCAGCCCCAGCATTTT. Translated: CASSYFSGSDQPQHF. The gene calls are TRBV6-5 and TRBJ1-5; D uncertain. In germline, CDR1 is MNHEY, CDR2 SVGAGI. This CDR3 has 15 amino acids.

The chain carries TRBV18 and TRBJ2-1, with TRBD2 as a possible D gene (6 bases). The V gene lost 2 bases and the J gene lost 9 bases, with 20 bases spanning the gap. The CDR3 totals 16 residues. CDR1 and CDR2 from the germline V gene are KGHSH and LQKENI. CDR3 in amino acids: CASSPLPPREQAEQFF. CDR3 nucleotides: TGTGCCAGCTCACCATTACCACCCCGGGAGCAGGCTGAGCAGTTCTTC.

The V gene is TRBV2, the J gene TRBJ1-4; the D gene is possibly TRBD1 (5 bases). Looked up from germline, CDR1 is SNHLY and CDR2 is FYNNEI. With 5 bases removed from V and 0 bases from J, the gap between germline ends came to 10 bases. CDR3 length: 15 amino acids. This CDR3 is CASSSTGATNEKLFF. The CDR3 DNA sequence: TGTGCCAGCAGTAGCACAGGAGCAACTAATGAAAAACTGTTTTTT.

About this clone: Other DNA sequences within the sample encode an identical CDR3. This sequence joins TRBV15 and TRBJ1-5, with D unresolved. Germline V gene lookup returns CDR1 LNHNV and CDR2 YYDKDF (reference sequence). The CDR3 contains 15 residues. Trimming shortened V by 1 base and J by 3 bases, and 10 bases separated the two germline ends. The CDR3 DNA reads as TGTGCCACCAGCAGAGGCGGGCCTCCCAATCAGCCCCAGCATTTT. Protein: CATSRGGPPNQPQHF.

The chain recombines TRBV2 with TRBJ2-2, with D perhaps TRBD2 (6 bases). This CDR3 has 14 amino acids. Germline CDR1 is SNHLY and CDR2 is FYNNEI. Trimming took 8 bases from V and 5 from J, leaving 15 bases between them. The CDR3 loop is CASGGLRGTGELFF. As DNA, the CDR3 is TGTGCCAGCGGGGGACTGAGAGGTACCGGGGAGCTGTTTTTT.